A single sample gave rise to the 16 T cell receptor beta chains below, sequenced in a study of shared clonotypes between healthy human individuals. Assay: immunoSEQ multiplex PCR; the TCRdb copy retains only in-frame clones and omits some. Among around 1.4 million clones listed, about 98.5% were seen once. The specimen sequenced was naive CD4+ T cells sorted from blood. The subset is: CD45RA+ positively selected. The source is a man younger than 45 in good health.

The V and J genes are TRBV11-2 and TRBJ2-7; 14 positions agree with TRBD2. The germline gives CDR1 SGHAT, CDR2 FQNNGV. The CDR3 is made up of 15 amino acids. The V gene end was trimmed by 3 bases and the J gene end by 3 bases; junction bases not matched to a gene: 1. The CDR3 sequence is CASSFGTSGSYEQYF. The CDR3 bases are TGTGCCAGCAGCTTTGGGACTAGCGGGAGCTACGAGCAGTACTTC.

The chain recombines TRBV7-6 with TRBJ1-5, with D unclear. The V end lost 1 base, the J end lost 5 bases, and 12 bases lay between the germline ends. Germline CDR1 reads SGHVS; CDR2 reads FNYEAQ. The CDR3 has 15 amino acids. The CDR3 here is CASSLGTNTYQPQHF. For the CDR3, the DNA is TGTGCCAGCAGCTTAGGGACTAATACTTATCAGCCCCAGCATTTT.

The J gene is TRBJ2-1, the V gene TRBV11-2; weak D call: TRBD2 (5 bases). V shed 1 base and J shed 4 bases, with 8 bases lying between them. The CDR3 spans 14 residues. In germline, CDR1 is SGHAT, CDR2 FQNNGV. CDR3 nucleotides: TGTGCCAGCAGCTTAGCGGGAATTTACAATGAGCAGTTCTTC. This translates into CASSLAGIYNEQFF.

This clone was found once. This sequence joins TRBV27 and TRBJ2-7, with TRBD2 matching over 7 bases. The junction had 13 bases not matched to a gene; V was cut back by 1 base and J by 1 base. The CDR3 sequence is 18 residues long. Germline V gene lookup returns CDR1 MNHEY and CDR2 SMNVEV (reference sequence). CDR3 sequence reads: CASSLFDGVPGRSYEQYF. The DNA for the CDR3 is TGTGCCAGCAGTTTATTTGATGGGGTTCCCGGGAGGTCCTACGAGCAGTACTTC.

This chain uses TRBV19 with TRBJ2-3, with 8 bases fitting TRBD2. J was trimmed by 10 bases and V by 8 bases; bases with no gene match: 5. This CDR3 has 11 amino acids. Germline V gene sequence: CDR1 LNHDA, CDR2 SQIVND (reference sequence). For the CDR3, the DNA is TGTGCCAGTCGCACGGGGGGGGCGCAGTATTTT. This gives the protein CASRTGGAQYF.

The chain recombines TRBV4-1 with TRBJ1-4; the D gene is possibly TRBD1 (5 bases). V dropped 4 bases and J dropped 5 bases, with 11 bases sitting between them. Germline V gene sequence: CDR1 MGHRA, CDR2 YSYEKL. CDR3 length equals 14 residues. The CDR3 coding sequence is TGCGCCAGCAGCCGGGGACCGGTAAATGAAAAACTGTTTTTT. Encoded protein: CASSRGPVNEKLFF.

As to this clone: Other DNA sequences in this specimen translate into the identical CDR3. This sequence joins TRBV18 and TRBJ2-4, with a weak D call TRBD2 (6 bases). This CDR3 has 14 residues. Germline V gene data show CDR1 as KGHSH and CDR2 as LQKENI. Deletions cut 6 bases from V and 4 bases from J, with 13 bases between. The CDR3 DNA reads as TGTGCCAGCTCGGAGGGACTGGCTAAAAACATTCAGTACTTC. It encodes CASSEGLAKNIQYF.

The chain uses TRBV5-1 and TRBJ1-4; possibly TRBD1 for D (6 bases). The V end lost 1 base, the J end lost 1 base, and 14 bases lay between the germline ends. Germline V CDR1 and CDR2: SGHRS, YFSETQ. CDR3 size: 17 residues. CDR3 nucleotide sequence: TGCGCCAGCAGCTTGACAGGGAAACTAGTAACTAATGAAAAACTGTTTTTT. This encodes CASSLTGKLVTNEKLFF.

This chain's CDR3 is CASTSGLAKNIQYF. The CDR3 coding sequence is TGTGCCAGTACTAGCGGCCTAGCCAAAAACATTCAGTACTTC. The chain carries TRBV19 and TRBJ2-4, with TRBD2 matching 7 bases. The V segment lost 7 bases and the J segment 0 bases; nucleotides outside the gene matches: 3. Looked up from germline, CDR1 is LNHDA and CDR2 is SQIVND (reference sequence). The CDR3 has 14 amino acids.

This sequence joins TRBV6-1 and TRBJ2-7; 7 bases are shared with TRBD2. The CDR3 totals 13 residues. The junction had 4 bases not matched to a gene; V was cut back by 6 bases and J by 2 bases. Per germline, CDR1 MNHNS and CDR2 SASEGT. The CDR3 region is CASRAGSPYEQYF. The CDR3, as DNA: TGTGCCAGCAGAGCGGGAAGTCCCTACGAGCAGTACTTC.

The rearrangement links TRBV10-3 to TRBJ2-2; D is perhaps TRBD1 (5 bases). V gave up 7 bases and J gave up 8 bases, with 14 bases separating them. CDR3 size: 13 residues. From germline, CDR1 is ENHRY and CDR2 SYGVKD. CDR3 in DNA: TGTGCCATCACCCCGGACAACGGAGGGGAGCTGTTTTTT. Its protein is CAITPDNGGELFF.

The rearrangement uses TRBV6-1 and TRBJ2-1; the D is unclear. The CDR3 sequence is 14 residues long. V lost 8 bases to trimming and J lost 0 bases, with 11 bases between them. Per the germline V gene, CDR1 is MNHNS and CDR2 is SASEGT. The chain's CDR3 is CASSPSSSYNEQFF. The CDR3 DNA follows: TGTGCCAGCTCCCCATCGAGCTCCTACAATGAGCAGTTCTTC.

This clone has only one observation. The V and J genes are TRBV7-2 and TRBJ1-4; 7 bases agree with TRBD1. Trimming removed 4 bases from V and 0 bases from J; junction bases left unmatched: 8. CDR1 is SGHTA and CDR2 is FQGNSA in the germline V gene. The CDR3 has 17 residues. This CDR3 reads CASSSRTGPATNEKLFF. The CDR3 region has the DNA TGTGCCAGCAGCTCACGGACAGGACCCGCAACTAATGAAAAACTGTTTTTT.

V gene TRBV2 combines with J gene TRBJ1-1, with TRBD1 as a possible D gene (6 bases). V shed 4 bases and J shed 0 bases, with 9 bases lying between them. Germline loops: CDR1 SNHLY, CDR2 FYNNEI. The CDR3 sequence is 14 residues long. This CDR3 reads CASSVQGMNTEAFF. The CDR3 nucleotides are TGTGCCAGCAGTGTACAGGGAATGAACACTGAAGCTTTCTTT.

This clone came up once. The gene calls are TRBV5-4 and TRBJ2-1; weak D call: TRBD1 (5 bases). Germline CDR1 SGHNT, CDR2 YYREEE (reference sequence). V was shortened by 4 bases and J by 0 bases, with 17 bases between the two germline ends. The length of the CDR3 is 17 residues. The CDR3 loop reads CASSPRQLRTSYNEQFF. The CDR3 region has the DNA TGTGCCAGCAGCCCGAGACAGCTTCGGACCTCCTACAATGAGCAGTTCTTC. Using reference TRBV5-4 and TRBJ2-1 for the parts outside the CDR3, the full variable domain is ETGVTQSPTHLIKTRGQQVTLRCSSQSGHNTVSWYQQALGQGPQFIFQYYREEENGRGNFPPRFSGLQFPNYSSELNVNALELDDSALYLCASSPRQLRTSYNEQFFGPGTRLTVL.

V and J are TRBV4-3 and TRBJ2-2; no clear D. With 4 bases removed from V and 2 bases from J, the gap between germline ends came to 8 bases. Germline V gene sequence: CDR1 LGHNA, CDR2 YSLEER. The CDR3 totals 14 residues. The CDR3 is CASSLDSNTGELFF. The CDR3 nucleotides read TGCGCCAGCAGCCTAGATAGCAACACCGGGGAGCTGTTTTTT.